The clone carrying this T cell receptor (beta chain) was found once. Its antigen is not known. These data belong to a study of cytomegalovirus exposure and HLA in healthy donors. Profiling relied on immunoSEQ multiplex PCR, and the TCRdb table lists in-frame clones only, not all of them. The sample consists of approximately 260,000 clones, around 85% of them appearing once. Overall study results and limits: In the 120 or so validation repertoires, 85% to 95% of cluster scores exceeded 0, per a later analysis. In vitro data verified a few CMV-associated chains as specific for CMV antigens.

Germline CDR1 and CDR2: MRHNA and SNTAGT. The CDR3 is made up of 16 amino acids. V lost 6 bases and J lost 7, with 19 bases in between. Input material: PBMCs. The chain recombines TRBV6-4 with TRBJ1-6; possible D gene TRBD1, 5 bases. The source is a woman aged 18-29 years in good health and CMV-seronegative. The CDR3 nucleotides are TGTGCCAGCAGGCCTCGGCTGGTGGAGGGGAATTCACCCCTCCACTTT. Translated: CASRPRLVEGNSPLHF.